This T cell receptor beta chain was profiled in a study of T-cell reconstitution after alpha-beta-depleted transplantation in children. In germline, CDR1 is SGHTA, CDR2 FQGNSA. This CDR3 has 14 residues. Between the trimmed V and J ends, which lost 2 bases and 3 bases, there was a span of 10 bases. The TCRbeta library was prepared with unique molecular identifiers. One entry per CDR3 protein results from TCRdb running MiXCR on the PCR reads. The sample contains around 480,000 distinct CDR3 sequences, 30% to 35% of which appear only once. The sample here was PBMCs from the stem cell graft donor, taken from the stem cell graft. The chain recombines TRBV7-2 with TRBJ1-2; D not certain. The TCR was taken from a human donor who donated a stem cell graft to a child with aplastic anemia. CDR3 in DNA: TGTGCCAGCAGCTTATCCAGACGGGACTATGGCTACACCTTC. It specifies CASSLSRRDYGYTF.